This T cell receptor beta chain was profiled in a study of blood T cell repertoires in COVID-19. As for the study in general: T cells, B-cell-depleted T cells, or PBMCs provided the cDNA or gDNA that served as material.

How the authors handled the data: Quantification of nucleated cells was approximated via reference gene primer amplification. Clones were sequenced by immunoSEQ multiplex PCR, and TCRdb holds only the in-frame ones, with some missing. V and J calls and clone size are given by that table; D and trimming were obtained from the DNA. The sample lists 450,000 to 600,000 clones; about 90% were seen once. CDR1 is LGHDT and CDR2 is YNNKEL in the germline V gene (reference sequence). Trimming took 2 bases from V and 1 from J, leaving 11 bases between them. CDR3 length: 15 residues. This TCR was sampled from a woman aged 18-29 years who had recovered from COVID-19. This chain uses TRBV3-1 (or the pseudogene TRBV3-2) with TRBJ1-1; possible D gene TRBD1, 6 bases. The sample taken for sequencing was PBMCs or T cells enriched from blood (not recorded which). The CDR3 loop reads CASSQIGQPNTEAFF. In DNA, the CDR3 is TGTGCCAGCAGCCAAATAGGACAGCCGAACACTGAAGCTTTCTTT.